This T cell receptor (beta chain) was sequenced in a study of blood T cell repertoires in COVID-19. Overall study: There were acute and convalescent COVID-19 samples, and they came from the United States, Italy and Spain.

Original methodology: How many nucleated cells were present was estimated from reference gene primer amplification. Produced via immunoSEQ multiplex PCR; TCRdb's table is partial and in-frame only. Clone size and V and J calls were adopted from that table, with D and trimming inferred from the DNA. Of 350,000 or so clones listed, roughly nine tenths are singletons. Per germline, CDR1 LNHDA and CDR2 SQIVND (reference sequence). The V end lost 11 bases, the J end lost 2 bases, and 21 bases lay between the germline ends. This CDR3 is 15 amino acids long. Sequencing used peripheral blood. The chain joins TRBV19 to TRBJ1-1, with D unclear. The receptor was derived from a woman aged 60-70 years with COVID-19, enrolled during active disease. The CDR3 loop reads CAVAGKHNLNTEAFF. For the CDR3, the DNA is TGTGCCGTAGCGGGAAAGCATAACCTTAACACTGAAGCTTTCTTT.